This T cell receptor (beta chain) was profiled in a study of OX40 agonist ivuxolimab in advanced cancers. Study-level background: Ivuxolimab was a fully human IgG2 agonistic monoclonal antibody targeting the costimulatory receptor OX40 (CD134). The purpose of peripheral TCRbeta sequencing was to test whether ivuxolimab changed TCR sequence diversity and led to clonal T-cell expansion. A male proportion of 82.7% and a mean age of approximately 60 years, ranging from roughly 23 to 90, were recorded for the dose-escalation cohort. Among the roughly 52 dose-escalation patients, 19 had hepatocellular carcinoma, 15 or so melanoma, 9 renal cell carcinoma and 9 head and neck cancer. Prior anti-PD-1, anti-PD-L1 or anti-CTLA-4 therapy was permitted, and 30% to 45% of dose-escalation patients had received checkpoint inhibitors. The paper describes the monotherapy dose-escalation part (N ≈ 52 patients) of the phase I trial of ivuxolimab. Partial responses were achieved by three dose-escalation patients, of whom one had hepatocellular carcinoma and two had cutaneous melanoma. Intravenous ivuxolimab was administered to patients every 2 weeks at six dose levels: 0.01, 0.1, 0.3, 1.5, 3 and 10 mg/kg. Findings and caveats that apply to the study as a whole: Clonal expansion of both CD4+ and CD8+ blood T cells was observed from baseline to week 6 at doses 0.1 to 3.0 mg/kg. Low levels of normalized T-cell clonal expansion were also shown by some nonresponding patients. After ivuxolimab, CD8+ T cells had more expanded clones than CD4+ T cells on average. In the 0.1-3.0 mg/kg groups, partial responders had among the lowest normalized peripheral clonal expansion, particularly in CD8+ T cells. Which antigens the clonally expanded peripheral T cells were specific for was not determined.

Patients with a history of autoimmune disease or receiving systemic immunosuppression were excluded from the trial. In every dose cohort, peripheral blood was drawn for TCR sequencing at baseline, cycle 4 day 1, and cycle 7 day 1. The samples were drawn from a first-in-human, open-label, multicenter phase I dose-escalation trial of ivuxolimab. Adults with locally advanced or metastatic melanoma, renal cell, hepatocellular, or head and neck squamous cell carcinoma were enrolled in the trial. CD4+ and CD8+ T cells were sorted separately from peripheral blood before TCR sequencing. A single count supports this clone. It lacks a known antigen. No base-level quality is on record; no much larger clone is a single base apart. Genomic DNA was extracted from sorted cells for sequencing of the TCRbeta CDR3 region. The immunoSEQ Assay was used for sequencing of TCRbeta CDR3 regions. TCRdb stores this immuneACCESS table with in-frame sequences only. Part of the clones is absent; in the studies checked, under half of the shortfall reflects unresolved V genes, and no reason is known for the rest. The sample data list 76,000 or so clones, and roughly 85% of these were observed just once. The top ten constitute less than 0.8% of the sample.

Including the terminal cysteine and phenylalanine, the CDR3 comprises 24 residues. The retained sequence is limited to the CDR3, 72 bases, with the frame set at the first base. The rearranged segments are TRBV21-1 and TRBJ2-2; the table's D call TRBD2 went unverified against the DNA. TRBV21-1 is recorded as a pseudogene. This specimen was CD4+ or CD8+ T cells sorted from blood, taken in a trial of the OX40 agonist ivuxolimab. This clonotype was sampled from an adult with an advanced solid tumor such as melanoma, head and neck, liver or kidney cancer. The sequenced DNA is TGTGCCAGCAGCAAAGGGACCGGAGGGGGGGCCGGGGCCCACCCTGGACGCAACACCGGGGAGCTGTTTTTT. Protein translation: CASSKGTGGGAGAHPGRNTGELFF.